This is a list of T cell receptor beta chains from one sample in a study of shared clonotypes between healthy human individuals. TCRdb keeps only in-frame clones here, not all; method: immunoSEQ multiplex PCR. The repertoire includes approximately 2,300,000 clones, 85% to 95% of them detected once, and 0.37% sits in the top ten. Input material: naive CD4+ T cells from PBMCs. These receptors were taken from a man between 18 and 35 years old in good health. Some clones in this sample may be carry-over from other donors' samples. Both conserved end residues are part of each CDR3. Fields, in order: J gene, V gene, CDR3 protein.

j_call: TRBJ2-3
v_call: TRBV9
cdr3_aa: CASSAGRTPATDTQYF

j_call: TRBJ1-1
v_call: TRBV4-2
cdr3_aa: CASSHPGPGRNTEAFF

j_call: TRBJ2-7
v_call: TRBV11-2
cdr3_aa: CASSRLGIVEQYF

j_call: TRBJ2-5
v_call: TRBV5-4
cdr3_aa: CASSWPGQGQETQYF

j_call: TRBJ2-2
v_call: TRBV6-5
cdr3_aa: CASSYSQGAGELFF

j_call: TRBJ2-7
v_call: TRBV12-5
cdr3_aa: CASGLTVPKPEQYF

j_call: TRBJ2-2
v_call: TRBV6-5
cdr3_aa: CASRVAENTGELFF

j_call: TRBJ1-2
v_call: TRBV28
cdr3_aa: CASSSPTGGLAYGYTF

j_call: TRBJ2-1
v_call: TRBV7-3
cdr3_aa: CASSAGPYNEQFF

j_call: TRBJ1-3
v_call: TRBV6-1
cdr3_aa: CASSAQGAGNTIYF

j_call: TRBJ1-5
v_call: TRBV19
cdr3_aa: CASSIGRGVYNQPQHF

j_call: TRBJ1-1
v_call: TRBV28
cdr3_aa: CASNTGNTEAFF

j_call: TRBJ1-1
v_call: TRBV2
cdr3_aa: CASSGQDTEAFF

j_call: TRBJ2-7
v_call: TRBV11-1
cdr3_aa: CASSLGDYPQYF

j_call: TRBJ1-1
v_call: TRBV7-3
cdr3_aa: CASSAQGGNTEAFF

j_call: TRBJ2-5
v_call: TRBV7-3
cdr3_aa: CASSLQGWETQYF

j_call: TRBJ2-3
v_call: TRBV18
cdr3_aa: CASSPPRVSTDTQYF

j_call: TRBJ2-5
v_call: TRBV5-1
cdr3_aa: CASSLVTSGQETQYF

j_call: TRBJ1-1
v_call: TRBV7-2
cdr3_aa: CASSSMGGTEAFF

j_call: TRBJ2-3
v_call: TRBV5-5
cdr3_aa: CASSPYREGTDTQYF

j_call: TRBJ2-7
v_call: TRBV28
cdr3_aa: CASSRLNYEQYF

j_call: TRBJ2-1
v_call: TRBV9
cdr3_aa: CASSPSWTSGYYNEQFF

j_call: TRBJ2-7
v_call: TRBV28
cdr3_aa: CASRTPGQGPREQYF

j_call: TRBJ2-5
v_call: TRBV7-6
cdr3_aa: CASSLGTSGWETQYF

j_call: TRBJ2-2
v_call: TRBV5-1
cdr3_aa: CASSFWGITGELFF

j_call: TRBJ2-5
v_call: TRBV5-4
cdr3_aa: CASSPGSQETQYF

j_call: TRBJ1-4
v_call: TRBV5-4
cdr3_aa: CASSSSYSSPSAGEKLFF

j_call: TRBJ1-5
v_call: TRBV2
cdr3_aa: CASSSGDRPNQPQHF

j_call: TRBJ2-1
v_call: TRBV5-1
cdr3_aa: CASSFGGNNEQFF

j_call: TRBJ1-1
v_call: TRBV27
cdr3_aa: CASSLDGWGTEAFF

j_call: TRBJ2-5
v_call: TRBV7-7
cdr3_aa: CASSLGGAGLRGETQYF

j_call: TRBJ1-1
v_call: TRBV15
cdr3_aa: CATSRDGLTVNTEAFF

j_call: TRBJ2-7
v_call: TRBV6-5
cdr3_aa: CASSWNSLYEQYF

j_call: TRBJ2-7
v_call: TRBV18
cdr3_aa: CASARGKAGYEQYF

j_call: TRBJ1-3
v_call: TRBV7-2
cdr3_aa: CASSFRDRVSTIYF

j_call: TRBJ2-1
v_call: TRBV30
cdr3_aa: CAWNSGPYNEQFF

j_call: TRBJ1-5
v_call: TRBV4-1
cdr3_aa: CASSQVGQPQHF

j_call: TRBJ1-3
v_call: TRBV5-1
cdr3_aa: CASSSTANSGNTIYF

j_call: TRBJ2-2
v_call: TRBV5-1
cdr3_aa: CASSLDTLAGVLLTGELFF

j_call: TRBJ1-1
v_call: TRBV5-1
cdr3_aa: CASSTPGPEAFF

j_call: TRBJ1-1
v_call: TRBV12-5
cdr3_aa: CASGFGTLTGTGDTEAFF

j_call: TRBJ2-1
v_call: TRBV20-1
cdr3_aa: CRFPEVDEQFF

j_call: TRBJ1-1
v_call: TRBV19
cdr3_aa: CASKRDSSFWTEAFF

j_call: TRBJ1-4
v_call: TRBV28
cdr3_aa: CASSRWTGGTNEKLFF